One sample yielded the 13 T cell receptor beta chains listed below, sequenced in a study of T cell responses to AZD1222 COVID-19 vaccine. TCRdb's copy holds only in-frame clones and misses some; the assay was immunoSEQ multiplex PCR. The sample shows more than 95,000 clones, more than 75% of them seen only once. The sample in question was peripheral blood, obtained 28 days after the second AZD1222 dose. Receptors originate from an adult who received the AZD1222 COVID-19 vaccine.

V usage is TRBV5-5 and J usage is TRBJ2-4, with D possibly TRBD2 on 5 matching bases. V was trimmed by 0 bases and J by 8 bases, leaving 12 bases between them. The CDR3 runs 14 residues. Germline assignment: CDR1 SGHKS and CDR2 YYEKEE (reference sequence). The CDR3 spells CASSLAPGSDIQYF. CDR3 nucleotide sequence: TGTGCCAGCAGCTTGGCCCCGGGATCGGACATTCAGTACTTC. Looking up the rest from reference TRBV5-5 and TRBJ2-4 gives the full variable domain: DAGVTQSPTHLIKTRGQQVTLRCSPISGHKSVSWYQQVLGQGPQFIFQYYEKEERGRGNFPDRFSARQFPNYSSELNVNALLLGDSALYLCASSLAPGSDIQYFGAGTRLSVL.

This clone was recorded once. The genes are TRBV24-1 and TRBJ1-1, with no clear D. Germline CDR1 and CDR2: KGHDR and SFDVKD. V was clipped by 6 bases and J by 5 bases, with 18 bases between them. The CDR3 is 15 residues long. The CDR3 sequence is CATSTSFAAKTEAFF. The CDR3 DNA reads as TGTGCCACCAGTACGTCCTTTGCGGCGAAGACTGAAGCTTTCTTT.

V is TRBV19 and J is TRBJ2-7; no clear D gene. Per germline, CDR1 LNHDA and CDR2 SQIVND (reference sequence). This CDR3 spans 13 amino acids. V gave up 2 bases and J gave up 0 bases, with 5 bases separating them. CDR3 sequence: CASSITGSYEQYF. DNA of the CDR3: TGTGCCAGTAGTATAACCGGCTCCTACGAGCAGTACTTC.

This chain connects TRBV7-3 to TRBJ1-6, with D uncertain. The CDR3 spans 13 residues. V was clipped by 2 bases and J by 8 bases, with 7 bases between them. From germline, CDR1 is SGHTA and CDR2 FQGTGA. The CDR3 region has the DNA TGTGCCAGCAGCTTAGGTGGGGATTCACCCCTCCACTTT. This gives the protein CASSLGGDSPLHF.

V is TRBV9 and J is TRBJ2-3, with 7 bases fitting TRBD2. After removal of 4 bases from V and 4 bases from J, the junction contained 6 bases not matched to a gene. Germline CDR1 reads SGDLS; CDR2 reads YYNGEE. The CDR3 has 14 amino acids. CDR3 sequence (DNA): TGTGCCAGCAGCATAGGACTAGTCCCAGATACGCAGTATTTT. Its translation: CASSIGLVPDTQYF.

V and J are TRBV13 and TRBJ2-3; possibly TRBD2 for D (6 bases). With 2 bases removed from V and 2 bases from J, the gap between germline ends came to 11 bases. The germline V gene has CDR1 PRHDT and CDR2 FYEKMQ (reference sequence). The CDR3 consists of 15 residues. In DNA, the CDR3 is TGTGCCAGCAGCTTACGGGACTCCCTCACAGATACGCAGTATTTT. Translated: CASSLRDSLTDTQYF. The entire variable domain, with the rest obtained from reference TRBV13 and TRBJ2-3, is as follows: AAGVIQSPRHLIKEKRETATLKCYPIPRHDTVYWYQQGPGQDPQFLISFYEKMQSDKGSIPDRFSAQQFSDYHSELNMSSLELGDSALYFCASSLRDSLTDTQYFGPGTRLTVL.

This chain joins TRBV27 and TRBJ1-2; D unresolved. V was clipped by 4 bases and J by 2 bases, with 8 bases between them. This CDR3 spans 13 amino acids. The germline gives CDR1 MNHEY, CDR2 SMNVEV (reference sequence). The CDR3 coding sequence is TGTGCCAGCAGTTCAGCTACGAACTATGGCTACACCTTC. This codes for CASSSATNYGYTF.

This clone was picked up a small number of times. The chain carries TRBV20-1 and TRBJ2-2, with TRBD2 identical over 8 bases. The germline V gene has CDR1 DFQATT and CDR2 SNEGSKA (reference sequence). The junction had 7 bases not matched to a gene; V was cut back by 3 bases and J by 1 base. This CDR3 is 16 amino acids long. CDR3 residues: CSASPGGPGNTGELFF. CDR3 in DNA: TGCAGTGCTAGTCCGGGAGGGCCGGGGAACACCGGGGAGCTGTTTTTT.

This chain links TRBV5-5 with TRBJ1-1, with D uncertain. This CDR3 has 13 residues. The V gene lost 2 bases and the J gene lost 5 bases, with 10 bases spanning the gap. Germline CDR1 reads SGHKS; CDR2 reads YYEKEE (reference sequence). CDR3 region: CASSFAIGTEAFF. The CDR3 region has the DNA TGTGCCAGCAGCTTCGCCATAGGGACTGAAGCTTTCTTT. Combining the CDR3 with reference TRBV5-5 and TRBJ1-1 gives the whole variable domain DAGVTQSPTHLIKTRGQQVTLRCSPISGHKSVSWYQQVLGQGPQFIFQYYEKEERGRGNFPDRFSARQFPNYSSELNVNALLLGDSALYLCASSFAIGTEAFFGQGTRLTVV.

This sequence joins TRBV12-2 and TRBJ1-5. TRBV12-2 is a pseudogene locus. The CDR3 runs 17 residues. CDR3 DNA sequence: TGTGCAAGTCGCTTAGCAATGGGTGGGAAACTCCCTCAGCCCCAGCATTTT. Translation: CASRLAMGGKLPQPQHF.

This sequence joins TRBV27 and TRBJ2-2; maybe TRBD2 (6 bases). The CDR3 consists of 15 residues. Germline CDR1 is MNHEY and CDR2 is SMNVEV (reference sequence). Trimming removed 3 bases at V and 7 bases at J, with 15 bases between. This chain's CDR3 is CASSFGGTKGGELFF. Here the CDR3 DNA reads TGTGCCAGCAGTTTCGGCGGGACGAAGGGCGGGGAGCTGTTTTTT.

This rearrangement joins TRBV11-3 to TRBJ2-7, with TRBD1 matching over 7 bases. V lost 5 bases to trimming and J lost 1 base; unmatched junction nucleotides: 11. Germline V gene sequence: CDR1 SGHNT, CDR2 YENEEA. The CDR3 has 16 amino acids. The CDR3 is CASSPGTVIPSYEQYF. As DNA, the CDR3 is TGTGCCAGCAGCCCTGGGACAGTGATCCCTTCCTACGAGCAGTACTTC.

The chain has TRBV12-5 and TRBJ1-5; D might be TRBD1 (5 bases). Between the trimmed V and J ends, which lost 1 base and 1 base, there was a span of 14 bases. Germline V gives CDR1 LGHNT, CDR2 FRNRAP. CDR3 length equals 17 residues. The CDR3 DNA follows: TGTGCTAGTGGTTTGGAGGCAAGGGGCAGGAGCAATCAGCCCCAGCATTTT. Amino acids: CASGLEARGRSNQPQHF.